The T cell receptor beta chain under discussion was sequenced for a study of Ad26.COV2.S vaccination and SARS-CoV-2 variants. General observations from the study: Recipients of either vaccine or placebo displayed similar breadth of non-spike TCRs.

Specified treatment: roughly 19 received Ad26.COV2.S at low or high dose, single or two shots; about five received placebo; per-sample allocation not given. All samples were drawn on day 63, counting from the first vaccine or placebo injection. On this clone itself: As yet, its antigen is unknown.

Germline V gives CDR1 SGHVS, CDR2 FQNEAQ. The CDR3 length is 16 residues. Deletions cut 3 bases from V and 4 bases from J, with 18 bases between. Produced via immunoSEQ multiplex PCR; TCRdb's table is partial and in-frame only. The data contain 500,000 or so clones, about 83% of them singletons. The sequencing here drew on peripheral blood, taken in a trial of Ad26.COV2.S vaccine versus placebo. This clonotype originated in a person between 18 and 59 years old who received the Ad26.COV2.S COVID-19 vaccine or a placebo. This chain joins TRBV7-8 and TRBJ2-5; D may be TRBD2 (6 bases). The CDR3 DNA sequence: TGTGCCAGCAGCTTTTTGCGGGGCTTCTTGGGAGAGACCCAGTACTTC. Translated: CASSFLRGFLGETQYF. Drawing the rest from reference TRBV7-8 and TRBJ2-5, the complete variable domain is GAGVSQSPRYKVAKRGQDVALRCDPISGHVSLFWYQQALGQGPEFLTYFQNEAQLDKSGLPSDRFFAERPEGSVSTLKIQRTQQEDSAVYLCASSFLRGFLGETQYFGPGTRLLVL.